Following are 17 T cell receptor beta chains from one sample sequenced in a study of T cell responses to AZD1222 COVID-19 vaccine. The protocol was immunoSEQ multiplex PCR, while the TCRdb copy is restricted to in-frame clones and leaves out a portion. In the table there are fewer than 200,000 clones, more than 80% of which are singletons. The sample in question was peripheral blood, obtained on day 0 of AZD1222 vaccination. These receptors came from an adult in good health.

The genes are TRBV7-7 and TRBJ2-5; D is ambiguous. Deletions cut 1 base from V and 2 bases from J, with 5 bases between. The CDR3 is 13 amino acids. Germline lookup yields CDR1 SSHAT and CDR2 FNYEAQ (reference sequence). CDR3 loop: CASSLGAQETQYF. DNA of the CDR3: TGTGCCAGCAGCTTAGGTGCTCAAGAGACCCAGTACTTC.

The chain carries TRBV5-6 and TRBJ1-5; D may be TRBD1 (6 bases). CDR1 is SGHDT, CDR2 YYEEEE, per germline. The CDR3 covers 15 residues. V was clipped by 0 bases and J by 8 bases, with 15 bases between them. CDR3 residues: CASSLDQGRSEPQHF. Here the CDR3 DNA reads TGTGCCAGCAGCTTGGACCAGGGGCGTTCAGAGCCCCAGCATTTT.

The chain is built from TRBV2 and TRBJ1-2, with D maybe TRBD1 (5 bases). CDR1 is SNHLY and CDR2 is FYNNEI in the germline V gene. The CDR3 spans 12 residues. V lost 4 bases and J lost 4, with 7 bases in between. The CDR3 bases are TGTGCCAGCAGTGCAGGGCTCTATGGCTACACCTTC. It codes for CASSAGLYGYTF.

The chain combines TRBV6-1 with TRBJ2-7; no clear D gene. In germline, CDR1 is MNHNS, CDR2 SASEGT. V was clipped by 1 base and J by 3 bases, with 7 bases between them. The CDR3 covers 13 residues. The CDR3 DNA reads TGTGCCAGCAGTGAAGTTGCGAACTACGAGCAGTACTTC. Its protein product is CASSEVANYEQYF.

The gene calls are TRBV4-2 and TRBJ2-1; 12 bases line up with TRBD2. This CDR3 is 16 amino acids long. Germline V gene data show CDR1 as LGHNA and CDR2 as YNFKEQ. The J segment lost 3 bases and the V segment lost 0 bases, leaving 0 bases of the junction unmatched. CDR3: CASSQELAGGYNEQFF. In nucleotides, the CDR3 is TGTGCCAGCAGCCAAGAACTAGCGGGGGGCTACAATGAGCAGTTCTTC.

The rearrangement uses TRBV30 and TRBJ2-1; the match to TRBD2 covers 8 bases. Trimming removed 1 base from V and 0 bases from J; junction bases left unmatched: 11. Germline V gene data show CDR1 as GTSNPN and CDR2 as SVGIG (reference sequence). The CDR3 runs to 18 residues. The CDR3 region is CAWSGGLVGFSSYNEQFF. The CDR3 DNA follows: TGTGCCTGGAGTGGGGGACTAGTAGGGTTTAGCTCCTACAATGAGCAGTTCTTC.

The rearrangement links TRBV2 to TRBJ1-5; D gene unclear. The germline V gene encodes CDR1 SNHLY and CDR2 FYNNEI. The CDR3 totals 13 residues. Trimming stripped 3 bases from V and 9 bases from J, with 12 bases between. The CDR3: CASSEVLDGPQHF. The DNA of the CDR3 is TGTGCCAGCAGTGAGGTCCTCGATGGGCCCCAGCATTTT.

The chain employs TRBV5-1 and TRBJ1-2; 7 bases agree with TRBD1. V shed 0 bases, J shed 4 bases, and the junction held 12 bases outside the gene matches. Germline V gene data show CDR1 as SGHRS and CDR2 as YFSETQ. The CDR3 is made up of 17 amino acids. CDR3 protein: CASSLAPQGVGVYGYTF. The CDR3 bases are TGCGCCAGCAGCTTGGCCCCTCAGGGGGTGGGGGTCTATGGCTACACCTTC.

The chain carries TRBV7-2 and TRBJ1-2; TRBD1 is a possible D gene (6 bases). V gave up 2 bases and J gave up 6 bases, with 16 bases separating them. Looked up from germline, CDR1 is SGHTA and CDR2 is FQGNSA. The CDR3 consists of 15 residues. The CDR3: CASSLRTAANDGYTF. CDR3 nucleotides: TGTGCCAGCAGCTTACGGACAGCGGCCAACGATGGCTACACCTTC.

The CDR3: CASSRSLSGSYEQYF. DNA for the CDR3: TGTGCCAGCAGCCGCAGTTTAAGCGGCTCCTACGAGCAGTACTTC. V gene TRBV3-1 (or the pseudogene TRBV3-2) combines with J gene TRBJ2-7; TRBD2 might be the D (5 bases). Germline V CDR1 and CDR2: LGHDT, YNNKEL (reference sequence). Trimming took 4 bases from V and 0 from J, leaving 13 bases between them. The CDR3 spans 15 residues.

This chain links TRBV21-1 with TRBJ2-1; whether TRBD2, the table's D call, matches the DNA was not checked. TRBV21-1 is a known pseudogene. CDR3 length equals 16 residues. The CDR3 DNA reads TGTGCCAGCAGCAAAGTAACGGGGGGACTCTACAATGAGCAGTTCTTC. Protein: CASSKVTGGLYNEQFF.

V is TRBV30 and J is TRBJ2-7; D perhaps matches TRBD2 (7 bases). This CDR3 has 15 amino acids. V was pared by 2 bases and J by 3 bases, with 17 bases between. Germline V gene sequence: CDR1 GTSNPN, CDR2 SVGIG (reference sequence). CDR3 in amino acids: CAWSRLGGRSYEQYF. In nucleotides, the CDR3 is TGTGCCTGGAGTAGACTGGGGGGGCGCAGCTACGAGCAGTACTTC.

Points on this clone: Additional DNA sequences in this sample encode the identical CDR3. The genes are TRBV5-1 and TRBJ2-1; the match to TRBD2 covers 7 bases. There are 16 residues in the CDR3. The germline V gene encodes CDR1 SGHRS and CDR2 YFSETQ. Trimming took 0 bases from V and 1 from J; bases not matched to a gene: 4. The CDR3 is CASSLAGGSSYNEQFF. The CDR3 DNA reads TGCGCCAGCAGCTTGGCAGGCGGGAGTTCCTACAATGAGCAGTTCTTC. Complete variable domain (other parts from reference TRBV5-1 and TRBJ2-1): KAGVTQTPRYLIKTRGQQVTLSCSPISGHRSVSWYQQTPGQGLQFLFEYFSETQRNKGNFPGRFSGRQFSNSRSEMNVSTLELGDSALYLCASSLAGGSSYNEQFFGPGTRLTVL.

The chain joins TRBV28 to TRBJ1-2; D is uncertain. The CDR3 sequence is 12 residues long. Looked up from germline, CDR1 is MDHEN and CDR2 is SYDVKM. V lost 3 bases, J lost 4 bases, and 6 bases lay in between. The CDR3 reads CASSLATYGYTF. CDR3 DNA sequence: TGTGCCAGCAGTTTGGCGACCTATGGCTACACCTTC.

The chain uses TRBV3-1 (or the pseudogene TRBV3-2) and TRBJ1-5; D not resolved. The CDR3 extends over 17 amino acids. The V and J ends lost 3 bases and 3 bases respectively, with 18 bases between them. Germline lookup yields CDR1 LGHDT and CDR2 YNNKEL (reference sequence). The CDR3 protein is CASSQGLGQPNNQPQHF. The CDR3 DNA is TGTGCCAGCAGCCAGGGGTTAGGGCAGCCTAACAATCAGCCCCAGCATTTT.

The chain carries TRBV28 and TRBJ1-6; perhaps TRBD1 as D (5 bases). V dropped 5 bases and J dropped 4 bases, with 12 bases sitting between them. The CDR3 totals 15 residues. Germline V lookup: CDR1 MDHEN, CDR2 SYDVKM. DNA for the CDR3: TGTGCCAGCAGTAGAGGGGAACTTTATAATTCACCCCTCCACTTT. Its protein is CASSRGELYNSPLHF.

The chain combines TRBV7-2 with TRBJ1-1; no clear D. The CDR3 has 15 residues. Per the germline V gene, CDR1 is SGHTA and CDR2 is FQGNSA. The V and J ends lost 4 bases and 1 base respectively, with 13 bases between them. As DNA, the CDR3 is TGTGCCAGCAGCTCCCGTCGATCGGGGAACACTGAAGCTTTCTTT. Translation gives CASSSRRSGNTEAFF.